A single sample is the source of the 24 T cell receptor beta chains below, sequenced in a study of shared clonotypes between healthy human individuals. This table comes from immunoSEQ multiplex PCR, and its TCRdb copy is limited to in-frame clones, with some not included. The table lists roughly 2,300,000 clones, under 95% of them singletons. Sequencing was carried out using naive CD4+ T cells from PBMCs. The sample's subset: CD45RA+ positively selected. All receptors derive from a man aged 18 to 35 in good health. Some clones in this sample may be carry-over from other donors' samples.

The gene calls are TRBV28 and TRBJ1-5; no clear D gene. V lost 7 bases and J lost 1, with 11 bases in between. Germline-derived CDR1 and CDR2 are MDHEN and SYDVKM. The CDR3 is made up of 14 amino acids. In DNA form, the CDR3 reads TGTGCCAGCATAGGGTTTTTGAGCAATCAGCCCCAGCATTTT. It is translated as CASIGFLSNQPQHF.

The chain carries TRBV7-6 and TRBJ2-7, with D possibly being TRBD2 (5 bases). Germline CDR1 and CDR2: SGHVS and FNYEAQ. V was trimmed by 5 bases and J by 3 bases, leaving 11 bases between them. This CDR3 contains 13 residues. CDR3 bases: TGTGCCAGCAGCGCCGGGATAAACTACGAGCAGTACTTC. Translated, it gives CASSAGINYEQYF.

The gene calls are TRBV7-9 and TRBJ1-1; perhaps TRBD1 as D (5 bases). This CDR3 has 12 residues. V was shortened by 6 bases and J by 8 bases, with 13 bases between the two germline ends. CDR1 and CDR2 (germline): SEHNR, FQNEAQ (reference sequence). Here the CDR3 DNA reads TGTGCCAGCAGTGGGCAGGGCCCCGAAGCTTTCTTT. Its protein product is CASSGQGPEAFF.

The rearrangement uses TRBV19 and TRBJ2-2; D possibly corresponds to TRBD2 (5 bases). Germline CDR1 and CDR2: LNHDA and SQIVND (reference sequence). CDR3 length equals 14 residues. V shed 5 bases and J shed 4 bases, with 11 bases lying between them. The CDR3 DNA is TGTGCCAGTAGTTCGGGGTGGGTCACCGGGGAGCTGTTTTTT. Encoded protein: CASSSGWVTGELFF.

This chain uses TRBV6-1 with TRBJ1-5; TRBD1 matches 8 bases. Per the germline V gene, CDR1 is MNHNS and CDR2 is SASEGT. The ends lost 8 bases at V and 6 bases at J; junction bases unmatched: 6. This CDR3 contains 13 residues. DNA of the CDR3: TGTGCCAGCCTCGACAGGGGAGGTCAGCCCCAGCATTTT. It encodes CASLDRGGQPQHF.

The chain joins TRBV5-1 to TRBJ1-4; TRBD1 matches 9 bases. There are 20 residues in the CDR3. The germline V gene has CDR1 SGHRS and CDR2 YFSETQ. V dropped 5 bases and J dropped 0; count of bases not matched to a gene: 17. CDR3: CASRATGGAGWGTTNEKLFF. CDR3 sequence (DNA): TGCGCCAGCAGGGCCACAGGGGGCGCCGGGTGGGGTACAACTAATGAAAAACTGTTTTTT.

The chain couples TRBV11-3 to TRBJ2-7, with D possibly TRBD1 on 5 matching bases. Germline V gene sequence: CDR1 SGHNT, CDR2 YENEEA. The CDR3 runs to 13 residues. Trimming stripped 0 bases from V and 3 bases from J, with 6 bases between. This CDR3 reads CASSLEQDYEQYF. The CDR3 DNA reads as TGTGCCAGCAGCTTAGAACAGGACTACGAGCAGTACTTC. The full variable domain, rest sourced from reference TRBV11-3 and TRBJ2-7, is EAGVVQSPRYKIIEKKQPVAFWCNPISGHNTLYWYLQNLGQGPELLIRYENEEAVDDSQLPKDRFSAERLKGVDSTLKIQPAELGDSAVYLCASSLEQDYEQYFGPGTRLTVT.

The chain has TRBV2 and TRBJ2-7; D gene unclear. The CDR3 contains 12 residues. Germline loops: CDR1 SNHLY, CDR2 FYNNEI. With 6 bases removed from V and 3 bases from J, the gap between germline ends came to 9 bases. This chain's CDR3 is CASRAYDYEQYF. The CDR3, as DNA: TGTGCCAGCAGGGCGTATGACTACGAGCAGTACTTC.

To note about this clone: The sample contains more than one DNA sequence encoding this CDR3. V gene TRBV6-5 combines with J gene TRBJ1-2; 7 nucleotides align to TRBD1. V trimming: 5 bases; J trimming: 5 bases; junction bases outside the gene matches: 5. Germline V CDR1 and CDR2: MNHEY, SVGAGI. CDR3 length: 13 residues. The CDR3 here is CASSPDRIYGYTF. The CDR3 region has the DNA TGTGCCAGCAGTCCGGACAGGATTTATGGCTACACCTTC.

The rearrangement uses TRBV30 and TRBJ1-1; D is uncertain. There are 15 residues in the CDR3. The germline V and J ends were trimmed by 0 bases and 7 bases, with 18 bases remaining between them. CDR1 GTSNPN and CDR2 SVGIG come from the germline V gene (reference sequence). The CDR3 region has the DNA TGTGCCTGGAGTGTACTGGGCCTGGCGCTAGGTGAAGCTTTCTTT. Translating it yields CAWSVLGLALGEAFF.

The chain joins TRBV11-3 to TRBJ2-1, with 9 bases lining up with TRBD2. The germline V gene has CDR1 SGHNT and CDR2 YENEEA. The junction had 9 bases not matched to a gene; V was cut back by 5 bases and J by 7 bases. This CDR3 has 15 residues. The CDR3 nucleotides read TGTGCCAGCAGCGGTAGGGCTAGCGGGGCAAATGAGCAGTTCTTC. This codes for CASSGRASGANEQFF.

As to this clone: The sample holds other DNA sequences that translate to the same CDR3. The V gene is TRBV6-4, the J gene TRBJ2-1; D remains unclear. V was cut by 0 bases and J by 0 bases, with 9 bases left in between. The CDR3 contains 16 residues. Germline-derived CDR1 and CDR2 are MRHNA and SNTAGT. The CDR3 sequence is CASSDSWGSSYNEQFF. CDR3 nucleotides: TGTGCCAGCAGTGACTCGTGGGGAAGCTCCTACAATGAGCAGTTCTTC.

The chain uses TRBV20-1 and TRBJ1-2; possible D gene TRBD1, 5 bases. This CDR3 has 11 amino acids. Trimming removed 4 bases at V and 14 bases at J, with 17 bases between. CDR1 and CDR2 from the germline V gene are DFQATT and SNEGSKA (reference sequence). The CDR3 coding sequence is TGCAGTGCTACCGCCGGGACGGATGTTACCTTC. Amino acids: CSATAGTDVTF.

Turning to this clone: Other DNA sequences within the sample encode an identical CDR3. The CDR3 sequence is CASSLQQNTEAFF. The CDR3 DNA reads as TGCGCCAGCTCTCTACAGCAGAACACTGAAGCTTTCTTT. The chain links TRBV5-1 to TRBJ1-1; D is uncertain. This CDR3 has 13 residues. The germline V gene has CDR1 SGHRS and CDR2 YFSETQ. The V end lost 7 bases, the J end lost 1 base, and 11 bases lay between the germline ends. The whole variable domain, filled in from reference TRBV5-1 and TRBJ1-1, reads KAGVTQTPRYLIKTRGQQVTLSCSPISGHRSVSWYQQTPGQGLQFLFEYFSETQRNKGNFPGRFSGRQFSNSRSEMNVSTLELGDSALYLCASSLQQNTEAFFGQGTRLTVV.

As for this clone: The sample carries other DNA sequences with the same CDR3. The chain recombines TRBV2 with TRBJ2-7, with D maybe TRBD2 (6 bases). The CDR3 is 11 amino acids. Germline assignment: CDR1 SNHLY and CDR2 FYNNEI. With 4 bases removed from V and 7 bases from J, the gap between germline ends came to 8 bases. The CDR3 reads CASSVSGEQYF. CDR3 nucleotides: TGTGCCAGCAGTGTTAGCGGTGAGCAGTACTTC.

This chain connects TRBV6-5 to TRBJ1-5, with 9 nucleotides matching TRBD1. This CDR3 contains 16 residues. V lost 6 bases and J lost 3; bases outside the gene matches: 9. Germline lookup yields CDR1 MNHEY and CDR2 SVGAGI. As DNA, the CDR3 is TGTGCCAGCAGCTACGAGGGACAGGGCCTCAATCAGCCCCAGCATTTT. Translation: CASSYEGQGLNQPQHF.

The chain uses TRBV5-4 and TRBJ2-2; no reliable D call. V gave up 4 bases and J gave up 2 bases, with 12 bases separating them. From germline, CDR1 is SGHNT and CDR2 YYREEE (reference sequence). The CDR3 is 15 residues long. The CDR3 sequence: CASSRTVTNTGELFF. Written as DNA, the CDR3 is TGTGCCAGCAGCAGAACAGTTACCAACACCGGGGAGCTGTTTTTT. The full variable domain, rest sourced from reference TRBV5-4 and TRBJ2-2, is ETGVTQSPTHLIKTRGQQVTLRCSSQSGHNTVSWYQQALGQGPQFIFQYYREEENGRGNFPPRFSGLQFPNYSSELNVNALELDDSALYLCASSRTVTNTGELFFGEGSRLTVL.

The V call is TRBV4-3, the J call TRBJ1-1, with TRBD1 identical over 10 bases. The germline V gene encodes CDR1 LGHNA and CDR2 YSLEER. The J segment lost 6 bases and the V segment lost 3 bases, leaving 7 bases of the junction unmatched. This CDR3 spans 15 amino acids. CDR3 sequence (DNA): TGCGCCAGCAGCCAGGCGACAGGGGGCCTCGCTGAAGCTTTCTTT. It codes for CASSQATGGLAEAFF.

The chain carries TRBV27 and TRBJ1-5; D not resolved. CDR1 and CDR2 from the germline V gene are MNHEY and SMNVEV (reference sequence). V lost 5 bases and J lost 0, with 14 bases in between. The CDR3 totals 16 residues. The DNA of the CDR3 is TGTGCCAGCAGTGCGGACGGAGGCTATAGCAATCAGCCCCAGCATTTT. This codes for CASSADGGYSNQPQHF.

CDR3 coding DNA: TGTGCCAGCACCGAGGGACTAGCGGGAGCCCCGAGCACAGATACGCAGTATTTT. Translation: CASTEGLAGAPSTDTQYF. V gene TRBV5-4 combines with J gene TRBJ2-3; 14 nucleotides agree with TRBD2. Germline CDR1 SGHNT, CDR2 YYREEE (reference sequence). The CDR3 sequence is 18 residues long. J gave up 0 bases and V 6 bases, and 9 bases lay outside the gene matches.

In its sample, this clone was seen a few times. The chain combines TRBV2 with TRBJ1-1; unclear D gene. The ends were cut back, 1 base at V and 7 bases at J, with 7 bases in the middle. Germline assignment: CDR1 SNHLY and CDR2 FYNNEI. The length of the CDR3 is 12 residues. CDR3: CASSEDSIEAFF. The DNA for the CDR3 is TGTGCCAGCAGTGAAGACAGTATTGAAGCTTTCTTT.

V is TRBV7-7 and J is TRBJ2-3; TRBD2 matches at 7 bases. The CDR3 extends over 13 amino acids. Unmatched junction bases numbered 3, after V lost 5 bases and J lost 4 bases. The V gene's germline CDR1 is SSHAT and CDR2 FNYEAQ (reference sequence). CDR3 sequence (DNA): TGTGCCAGCAGCCTTCGGGAGGCAGATACGCAGTATTTT. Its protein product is CASSLREADTQYF.

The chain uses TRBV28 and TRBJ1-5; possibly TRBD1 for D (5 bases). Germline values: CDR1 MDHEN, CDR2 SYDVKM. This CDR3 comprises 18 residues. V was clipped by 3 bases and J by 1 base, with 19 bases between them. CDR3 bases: TGTGCCAGCAGTTTGTGGCAGGGCCTCTCCAACAGCAATCAGCCCCAGCATTTT. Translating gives CASSLWQGLSNSNQPQHF.

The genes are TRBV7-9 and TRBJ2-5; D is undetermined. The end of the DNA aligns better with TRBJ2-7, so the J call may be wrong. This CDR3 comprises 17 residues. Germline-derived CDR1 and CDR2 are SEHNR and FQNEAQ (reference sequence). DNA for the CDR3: TGTGCCAGCAGCCGCACCCCTCGGACGGTACACCTCTACGAGCAGTACTTC. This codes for CASSRTPRTVHLYEQYF.